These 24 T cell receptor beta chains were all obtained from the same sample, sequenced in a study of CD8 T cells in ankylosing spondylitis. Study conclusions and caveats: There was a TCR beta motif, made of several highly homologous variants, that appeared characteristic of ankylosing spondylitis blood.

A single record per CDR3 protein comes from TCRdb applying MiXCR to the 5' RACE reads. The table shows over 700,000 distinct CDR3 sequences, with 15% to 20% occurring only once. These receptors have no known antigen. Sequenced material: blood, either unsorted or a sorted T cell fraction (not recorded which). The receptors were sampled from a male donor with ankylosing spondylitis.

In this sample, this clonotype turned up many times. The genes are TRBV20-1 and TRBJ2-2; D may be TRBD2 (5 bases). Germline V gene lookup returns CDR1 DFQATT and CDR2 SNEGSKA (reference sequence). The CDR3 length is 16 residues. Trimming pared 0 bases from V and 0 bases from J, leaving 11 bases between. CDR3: CSARDGPAANTGELFF. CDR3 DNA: TGCAGTGCTAGAGATGGGCCAGCGGCGAACACCGGGGAGCTGTTTTTT.

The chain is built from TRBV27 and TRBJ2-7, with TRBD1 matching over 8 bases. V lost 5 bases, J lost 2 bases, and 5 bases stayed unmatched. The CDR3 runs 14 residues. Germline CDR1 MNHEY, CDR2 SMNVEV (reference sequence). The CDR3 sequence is CASSTRTGPYEQYF. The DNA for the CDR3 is TGTGCCAGCAGTACCCGGACAGGGCCCTACGAGCAGTACTTC.

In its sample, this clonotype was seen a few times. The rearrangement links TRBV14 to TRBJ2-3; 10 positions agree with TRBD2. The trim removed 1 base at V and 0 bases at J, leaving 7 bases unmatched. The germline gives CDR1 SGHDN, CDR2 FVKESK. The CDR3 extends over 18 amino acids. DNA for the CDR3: TGTGCCAGCAGCCAAGGTTGGCTAGCGGGAGAAAGCACAGATACGCAGTATTTT. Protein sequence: CASSQGWLAGESTDTQYF. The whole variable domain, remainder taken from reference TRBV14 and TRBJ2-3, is EAGVTQFPSHSVIEKGQTVTLRCDPISGHDNLYWYRRVMGKEIKFLLHFVKESKQDESGMPNNRFLAERTGGTYSTLKVQPAELEDSGVYFCASSQGWLAGESTDTQYFGPGTRLTVL.

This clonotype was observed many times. In nucleotides, the CDR3 is TGTGCCAGCAGTGACGGGGGGGGCACAGATACGCAGTATTTT. Its protein is CASSDGGGTDTQYF. The rearrangement uses TRBV6-4 and TRBJ2-3, with TRBD2 identical over 7 bases. Germline V lookup: CDR1 MRHNA, CDR2 SNTAGT. V trimming: 2 bases; J trimming: 1 base; junction bases outside the gene matches: 0. The CDR3 is 14 amino acids.

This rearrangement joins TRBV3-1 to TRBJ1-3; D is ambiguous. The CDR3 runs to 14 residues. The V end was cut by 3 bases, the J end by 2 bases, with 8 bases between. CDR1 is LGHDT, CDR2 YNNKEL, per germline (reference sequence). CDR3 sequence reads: CASSQEVPGNTIYF. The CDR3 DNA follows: TGTGCCAGCAGCCAGGAGGTACCTGGAAACACCATATATTTT.

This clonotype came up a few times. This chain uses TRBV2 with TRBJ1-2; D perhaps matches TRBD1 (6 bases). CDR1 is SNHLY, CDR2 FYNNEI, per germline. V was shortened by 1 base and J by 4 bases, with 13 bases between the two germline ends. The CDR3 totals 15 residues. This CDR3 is CASSEGSGDGYGYTF. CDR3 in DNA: TGTGCCAGCAGTGAAGGGTCAGGGGACGGCTATGGCTACACCTTC.

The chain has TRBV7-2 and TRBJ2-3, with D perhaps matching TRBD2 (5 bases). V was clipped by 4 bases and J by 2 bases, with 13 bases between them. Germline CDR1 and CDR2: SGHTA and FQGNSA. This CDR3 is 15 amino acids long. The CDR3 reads CASSSSSGPTDTQYF. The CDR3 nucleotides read TGTGCCAGCAGCTCCTCCAGCGGCCCCACAGATACGCAGTATTTT.

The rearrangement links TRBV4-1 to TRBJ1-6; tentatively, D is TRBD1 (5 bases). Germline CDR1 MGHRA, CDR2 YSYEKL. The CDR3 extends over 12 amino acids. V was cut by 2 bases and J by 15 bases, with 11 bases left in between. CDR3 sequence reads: CASSQYQGVLHF. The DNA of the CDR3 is TGCGCCAGCAGCCAATATCAGGGTGTCCTCCACTTT.

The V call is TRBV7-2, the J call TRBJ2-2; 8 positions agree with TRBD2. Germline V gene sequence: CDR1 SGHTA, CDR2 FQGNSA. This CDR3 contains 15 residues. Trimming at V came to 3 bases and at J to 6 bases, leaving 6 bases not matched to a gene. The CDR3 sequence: CASSFQPGLAGELFF. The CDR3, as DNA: TGTGCCAGCAGCTTCCAGCCGGGACTAGCCGGGGAGCTGTTTTTT.

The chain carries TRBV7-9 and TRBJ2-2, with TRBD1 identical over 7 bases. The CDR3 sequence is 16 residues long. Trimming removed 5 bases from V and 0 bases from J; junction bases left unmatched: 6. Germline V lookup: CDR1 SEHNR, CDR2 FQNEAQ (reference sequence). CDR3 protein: CASSPTGASNTGELFF. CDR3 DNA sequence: TGTGCCAGCAGCCCTACAGGGGCGTCGAACACCGGGGAGCTGTTTTTT.

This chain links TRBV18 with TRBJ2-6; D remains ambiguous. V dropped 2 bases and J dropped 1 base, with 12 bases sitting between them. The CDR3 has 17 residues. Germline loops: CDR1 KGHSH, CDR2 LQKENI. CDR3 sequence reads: CASSPGNRPSGANVLTF. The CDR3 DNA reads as TGTGCCAGCTCACCAGGGAATAGACCTTCTGGGGCCAACGTCCTGACTTTC.

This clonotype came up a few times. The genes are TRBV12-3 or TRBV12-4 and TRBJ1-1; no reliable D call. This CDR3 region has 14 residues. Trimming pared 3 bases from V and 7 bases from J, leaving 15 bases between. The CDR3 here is CASSFPLGEGEAFF. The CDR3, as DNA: TGTGCCAGCAGTTTTCCTTTGGGCGAGGGTGAAGCTTTCTTT.

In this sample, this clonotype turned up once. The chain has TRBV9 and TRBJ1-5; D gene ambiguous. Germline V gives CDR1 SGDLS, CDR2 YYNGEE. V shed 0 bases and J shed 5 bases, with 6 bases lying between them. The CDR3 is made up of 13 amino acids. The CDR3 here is CASSVEADQPQHF. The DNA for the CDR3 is TGTGCCAGCAGCGTAGAGGCCGATCAGCCCCAGCATTTT. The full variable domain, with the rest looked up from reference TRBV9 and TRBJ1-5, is DSGVTQTPKHLITATGQRVTLRCSPRSGDLSVYWYQQSLDQGLQFLIQYYNGEERAKGNILERFSAQQFPDLHSELNLSSLELGDSALYFCASSVEADQPQHFGDGTRLSIL.

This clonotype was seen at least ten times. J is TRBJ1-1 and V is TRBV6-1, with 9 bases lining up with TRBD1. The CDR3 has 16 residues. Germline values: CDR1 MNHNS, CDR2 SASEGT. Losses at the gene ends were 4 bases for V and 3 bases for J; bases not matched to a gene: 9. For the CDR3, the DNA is TGTGCCAGCAGTGCGTGGGACAGGGCTGGGGACACTGAAGCTTTCTTT. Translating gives CASSAWDRAGDTEAFF.

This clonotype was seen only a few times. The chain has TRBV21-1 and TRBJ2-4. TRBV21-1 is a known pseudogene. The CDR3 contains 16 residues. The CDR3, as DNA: TGTGCCAGCAGCAAAGCGAGACACCCAGCCAAAAACATTCAGTACTTC. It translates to CASSKARHPAKNIQYF.

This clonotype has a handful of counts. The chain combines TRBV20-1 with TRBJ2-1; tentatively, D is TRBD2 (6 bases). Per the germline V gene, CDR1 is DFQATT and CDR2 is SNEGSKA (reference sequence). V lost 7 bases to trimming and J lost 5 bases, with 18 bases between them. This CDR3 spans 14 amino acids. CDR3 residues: CSVVRGTVNNEQFF. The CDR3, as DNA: TGCAGTGTGGTCCGAGGGACTGTCAACAATGAGCAGTTCTTC.

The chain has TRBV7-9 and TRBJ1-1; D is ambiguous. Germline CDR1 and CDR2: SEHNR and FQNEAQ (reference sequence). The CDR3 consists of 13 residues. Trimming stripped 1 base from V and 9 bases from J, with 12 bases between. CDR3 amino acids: CASSLVGSPKAFF. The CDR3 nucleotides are TGTGCCAGCAGCTTAGTCGGGAGCCCTAAAGCTTTCTTT.

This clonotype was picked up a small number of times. In DNA, the CDR3 is TGTGCCAGCAGTCCGCGGACAGGGGGAATCTACGAGCAGTACTTC. It yields the protein CASSPRTGGIYEQYF. V usage is TRBV28 and J usage is TRBJ2-7; 10 nucleotides agree with TRBD1. CDR1 is MDHEN, CDR2 SYDVKM, per germline. V shed 5 bases and J 3 bases; nucleotides not matched to a gene: 7. This CDR3 is 15 amino acids long.

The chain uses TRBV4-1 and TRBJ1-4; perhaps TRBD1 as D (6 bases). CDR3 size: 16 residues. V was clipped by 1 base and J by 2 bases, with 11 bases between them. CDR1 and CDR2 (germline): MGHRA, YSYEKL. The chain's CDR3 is CASSQGSGGTNEKLFF. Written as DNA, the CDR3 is TGCGCCAGCAGCCAAGGGTCTGGGGGCACTAATGAAAAACTGTTTTTT.

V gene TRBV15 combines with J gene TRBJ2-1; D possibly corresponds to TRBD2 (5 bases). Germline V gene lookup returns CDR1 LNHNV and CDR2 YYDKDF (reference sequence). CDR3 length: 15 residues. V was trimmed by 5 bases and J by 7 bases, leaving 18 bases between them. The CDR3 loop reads CATSGESSPTNEQFF. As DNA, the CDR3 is TGTGCCACCAGCGGGGAGTCCTCCCCTACTAATGAGCAGTTCTTC.

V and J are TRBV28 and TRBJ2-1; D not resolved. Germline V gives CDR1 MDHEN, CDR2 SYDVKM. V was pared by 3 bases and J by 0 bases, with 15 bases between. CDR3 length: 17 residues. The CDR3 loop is CASSFTPFANSYNEQFF. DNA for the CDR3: TGTGCCAGCAGTTTTACCCCCTTTGCGAACTCCTACAATGAGCAGTTCTTC.

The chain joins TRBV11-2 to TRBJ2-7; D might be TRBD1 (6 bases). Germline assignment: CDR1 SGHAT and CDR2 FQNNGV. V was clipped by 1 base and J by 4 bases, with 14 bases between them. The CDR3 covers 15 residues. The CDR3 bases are TGTGCCAGCAGCTTAGTCCTGGGACAAAGTTACGAGCAGTACTTC. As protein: CASSLVLGQSYEQYF. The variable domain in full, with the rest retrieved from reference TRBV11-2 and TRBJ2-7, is EAGVAQSPRYKIIEKRQSVAFWCNPISGHATLYWYQQILGQGPKLLIQFQNNGVVDDSQLPKDRFSAERLKGVDSTLKIQPAKLEDSAVYLCASSLVLGQSYEQYFGPGTRLTVT.

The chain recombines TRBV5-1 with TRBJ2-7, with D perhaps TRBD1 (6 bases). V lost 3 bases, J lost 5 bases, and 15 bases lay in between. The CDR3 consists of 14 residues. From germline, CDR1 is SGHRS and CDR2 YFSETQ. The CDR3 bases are TGCGCCAGCAGCTCCCGACAGGACGTGCACGAGCAGTACTTC. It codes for CASSSRQDVHEQYF.

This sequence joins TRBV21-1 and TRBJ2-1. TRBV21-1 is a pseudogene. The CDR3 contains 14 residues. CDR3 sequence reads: CASSRRKPRNEQFF. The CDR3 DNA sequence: TGTGCCAGCAGCCGACGAAAGCCACGTAATGAGCAGTTCTTC.